These 14 T cell receptor beta chains came from one sample sequenced in a study of cytomegalovirus exposure and HLA in healthy donors. The PCR made use of 60 Vbeta and 13 Jbeta primers. This table comes from immunoSEQ multiplex PCR, and its TCRdb copy is limited to in-frame clones, with some not included. The sample gives about 100,000 clones, 75% to 85% of which show up once; approximately 1.2% is in the top ten. Sequenced sample: PBMCs. The receptors were sampled from a woman younger than 35 in good health and CMV-seronegative.

The chain is built from TRBV5-1 and TRBJ2-1, with a possible D match to TRBD1 (6 bases). V lost 0 bases and J 7 bases, leaving 8 bases between the germline ends. This CDR3 is 13 amino acids long. CDR1 is SGHRS and CDR2 is YFSETQ in the germline V gene. CDR3 sequence: CASSLEDSNEQFF. The CDR3 DNA follows: TGCGCCAGCAGCTTGGAGGACAGTAATGAGCAGTTCTTC.

This clone was found once. V is TRBV7-9 and J is TRBJ2-3; no firm D call. Per germline, CDR1 SEHNR and CDR2 FQNEAQ (reference sequence). Trimming shortened V by 3 bases and J by 3 bases, and 7 bases separated the two germline ends. The CDR3 contains 13 residues. CDR3 in amino acids: CASSFLETDTQYF. CDR3 in DNA: TGTGCCAGCAGCTTTCTAGAGACAGATACGCAGTATTTT.

The chain couples TRBV7-9 to TRBJ1-5; D unresolved. Between the trimmed V and J ends, which lost 5 bases and 2 bases, there was a span of 7 bases. There are 13 residues in the CDR3. Germline lookup yields CDR1 SEHNR and CDR2 FQNEAQ (reference sequence). CDR3 sequence reads: CASSPQGNQPQHF. In nucleotides, the CDR3 is TGTGCCAGCAGCCCCCAGGGCAATCAGCCCCAGCATTTT.

The gene calls are TRBV7-2 and TRBJ2-7; D gene uncertain. Germline V gives CDR1 SGHTA, CDR2 FQGNSA. There are 11 residues in the CDR3. V was shortened by 4 bases and J by 3 bases, with 4 bases between the two germline ends. CDR3 in amino acids: CASSSYYEQYF. In DNA form, the CDR3 reads TGTGCCAGCAGCTCCTACTACGAGCAGTACTTC. Drawing the rest from reference TRBV7-2 and TRBJ2-7, the complete variable domain is GAGVSQSPSNKVTEKGKDVELRCDPISGHTALYWYRQSLGQGLEFLIYFQGNSAPDKSGLPSDRFSAERTGGSVSTLTIQRTQQEDSAVYLCASSSYYEQYFGPGTRLTVT.

This chain uses TRBV9 with TRBJ2-7; perhaps TRBD2 as D (5 bases). Germline lookup yields CDR1 SGDLS and CDR2 YYNGEE. Trimming cost V 0 bases and J 1 base, with 8 bases left between them. The CDR3 runs 14 residues. The CDR3 loop is CASSVGGVSYEQYF. CDR3 coding DNA: TGTGCCAGCAGCGTAGGGGGAGTTTCCTACGAGCAGTACTTC.

The chain joins TRBV4-3 to TRBJ1-2; D is possibly TRBD1 (5 bases). Germline V lookup: CDR1 LGHNA, CDR2 YSLEER. V shed 1 base and J shed 0 bases, with 12 bases lying between them. CDR3 length equals 16 residues. CDR3 coding DNA: TGCGCCAGCAGCCAAGCAAGCGGGGGGGCTAACTATGGCTACACCTTC. Its protein is CASSQASGGANYGYTF.

The rearrangement joins TRBV27 to TRBJ2-7; TRBD1 matches at 9 bases. This CDR3 contains 15 residues. Trimming cost V 3 bases and J 2 bases; bases outside gene matches: 5. The germline gives CDR1 MNHEY, CDR2 SMNVEV (reference sequence). CDR3 DNA sequence: TGTGCCAGCAGTTTCGAACAGGGGGCTGCCTACGAGCAGTACTTC. Translated, it gives CASSFEQGAAYEQYF.

The J gene is TRBJ1-1, the V gene TRBV11-1; D is unresolved. Germline CDR1 and CDR2: SGHAT and FQDESV (reference sequence). CDR3 length equals 15 residues. Trimming took off 3 bases at V and 4 bases at J, with 15 bases between the two ends. CDR3 nucleotides: TGTGCCAGCAGCTTTGGACTCGGATTCGGCACTGAAGCTTTCTTT. Protein product: CASSFGLGFGTEAFF. Combining the CDR3 with reference TRBV11-1 and TRBJ1-1 gives the whole variable domain EAEVAQSPRYKITEKSQAVAFWCDPISGHATLYWYRQILGQGPELLVQFQDESVVDDSQLPKDRFSAERLKGVDSTLKIQPAELGDSAMYLCASSFGLGFGTEAFFGQGTRLTVV.

In its sample, this clone was seen a few times. The J gene is TRBJ2-5, the V gene TRBV7-7; D might be TRBD2 (7 bases). The CDR3 spans 15 residues. The V and J ends lost 1 base and 5 bases respectively, with 14 bases between them. Germline V gives CDR1 SSHAT, CDR2 FNYEAQ (reference sequence). The CDR3 DNA is TGTGCCAGCAGCTTAGTACTTGGGGGGGCTGAGACCCAGTACTTC. Its protein is CASSLVLGGAETQYF. Variable domain in full (rest from reference TRBV7-7 and TRBJ2-5): GAGVSQSPRYKVTKRGQDVTLRCDPISSHATLYWYQQALGQGPEFLTYFNYEAQPDKSGLPSDRFSAERPEGSISTLTIQRTEQRDSAMYRCASSLVLGGAETQYFGPGTRLLVL.

This clone was counted between two and nine times. The rearrangement uses TRBV19 and TRBJ1-1; possible D gene TRBD1, 6 bases. Per the germline V gene, CDR1 is LNHDA and CDR2 is SQIVND (reference sequence). With 5 bases removed from V and 0 bases from J, the gap between germline ends came to 10 bases. The length of the CDR3 is 14 residues. CDR3 sequence (DNA): TGTGCCAGTAGTGCCAGGGGCGTGAACACTGAAGCTTTCTTT. Protein: CASSARGVNTEAFF.

The chain combines TRBV12-2 with TRBJ2-3; TRBD1, the D gene given by the table, was not confirmed from the DNA. TRBV12-2 corresponds to a pseudogene. CDR3 length: 16 amino acids. The CDR3 region has the DNA TGTGCAAGTCGCGCGATAGGGGACACCAGCACAGATACGCAGTATTTT. Amino acids: CASRAIGDTSTDTQYF.

The rearrangement joins TRBV5-5 to TRBJ2-1; D possibly corresponds to TRBD1 (6 bases). This CDR3 comprises 14 residues. CDR1 SGHKS and CDR2 YYEKEE come from the germline V gene (reference sequence). With 5 bases removed from V and 0 bases from J, the gap between germline ends came to 9 bases. The CDR3 sequence is CASRGGISYNEQFF. CDR3 DNA sequence: TGTGCCAGCAGAGGGGGTATCTCCTACAATGAGCAGTTCTTC.

Regarding this clone: A read error may produce the germline difference seen at one junction end. Other DNA sequences in the same sample also yield this CDR3. The chain has TRBV11-2 and TRBJ2-7, with 7 bases that match TRBD2. The germline CDR1 and CDR2 sequences are SGHAT and FQNNGV. The CDR3 loop spans 13 amino acids. The DNA of the CDR3 is TGTGCCAGTAGCTGGGGAGGGGACTACGAGCAGTACTTC. Amino acids: CASSWGGDYEQYF. The full variable domain, in which reference TRBV11-2 and TRBJ2-7 provide the parts outside the CDR3, is EAGVAQSPRYKIIEKRQSVAFWCNPISGHATLYWYQQILGQGPKLLIQFQNNGVVDDSQLPKDRFSAERLKGVDSTLKIQPAKLEDSAVYLCASSWGGDYEQYFGPGTRLTVT.

The CDR3 DNA sequence: TGTGCCAGTAGAGAAGGTCGCGGAGACACAGATACGCAGTATTTT. Its translation is CASREGRGDTDTQYF. The V call is TRBV19, the J call TRBJ2-3; no firm D call. Germline CDR1 and CDR2: LNHDA and SQIVND (reference sequence). Trimming cost V 6 bases and J 2 bases, with 15 bases left between them. This CDR3 contains 15 residues.